This is a list of T cell receptor beta chains from one sample in a study of early T cells in non-severe SARS-CoV-2 infection. Using its own MiXCR run on the 5' RACE reads, TCRdb lists one record per CDR3 protein. Here the sample spans over 55,000 distinct CDR3 sequences, approximately 12% being singletons. The material sequenced was whole blood. The receptors stem from an adult who was a healthcare worker with PCR-confirmed SARS-CoV-2 infection or an uninfected control (not recorded which). The CDR3 runs from the conserved cysteine through the conserved F or W. The D gene is left open where the match is weak. Not every row has a clone size; where given, it reads once, few, many or a size class.

.,.,TRBJ1-1,TRBV5-1,CASSEGQSHTEAFF,TGCGCCAGCAGCGAGGGTCAGTCCCACACTGAAGCTTTCTTT
many,.,TRBJ2-5,TRBV12-2,CASRLLAGGQETQYF,TGTGCAAGTCGCTTACTAGCGGGGGGCCAAGAGACCCAGTACTTC
.,.,TRBJ1-6,TRBV30,CAWRGEWSSYNSPLHF,TGTGCCTGGAGGGGGGAATGGAGCTCCTATAATTCACCCCTCCACTTT
many,.,TRBJ2-1,TRBV6-5,CASSGQADNEQFF,TGTGCCAGCTCGGGCCAGGCGGACAATGAGCAGTTCTTC
many,.,TRBJ1-2,TRBV13,CASSPGREGYTF,TGTGCCAGCAGCCCCGGTAGAGAAGGCTACACCTTC
many,.,TRBJ1-2,TRBV29-1,CSVGAGVYGYTF,TGCAGCGTTGGGGCAGGGGTCTATGGCTACACCTTC
few,.,TRBJ2-1,TRBV21-1,CASSNGGSSYNEQFF,TGTGCCAGCAGCAATGGCGGGAGTTCCTACAATGAGCAGTTCTTC
few,TRBD2,TRBJ2-7,TRBV11-2,CASSHGTSYEQYF,TGTGCCAGCAGCCATGGGACTAGCTACGAGCAGTACTTC
once,TRBD2,TRBJ2-3,TRBV20-1,CSTLRRRGGGDTQYF,TGCAGTACCCTTCGTAGGCGGGGGGGCGGAGATACGCAGTATTTT
many,.,TRBJ2-5,TRBV19,CASSTALGWRETQYF,TGTGCCAGTAGTACAGCCCTAGGATGGAGGGAGACCCAGTACTTC
many,TRBD2,TRBJ2-1,TRBV12-3/TRBV12-4,CASSLVGGSEQFF,TGTGCCAGCAGTTTAGTCGGCGGGAGTGAGCAGTTCTTC
few,TRBD1,TRBJ1-5,TRBV4-1,CASSQVHGAGGSNQPQHF,TGCGCCAGCAGCCAAGTTCACGGGGCAGGGGGCAGCAATCAGCCCCAGCATTTT
few,.,TRBJ2-3,TRBV18,CASSPSGGDTQYF,TGTGCCAGCTCACCCAGTGGAGGCGATACGCAGTATTTT
many,.,TRBJ2-6,TRBV18,CASSPQGAGANVLTF,TGTGCCAGCTCACCACAGGGGGCTGGGGCCAACGTCCTGACTTTC
few,TRBD1,TRBJ2-7,TRBV11-2,CASSDSDRAFPEQYF,TGTGCCAGCAGCGACTCGGACAGGGCCTTTCCCGAGCAGTACTTC
many,.,TRBJ1-4,TRBV7-2,CASSSTHRVGYEKLFF,TGTGCCAGCAGCTCCACCCACAGGGTTGGATACGAAAAACTGTTTTTT
many,TRBD2,TRBJ2-5,TRBV14,CASSQALGGGAEETQYF,TGTGCCAGCAGCCAAGCCCTTGGCGGGGGGGCCGAAGAGACCCAGTACTTC
.,.,TRBJ2-7,TRBV11-2,CASSHSSYEQYF,TGTGCCAGCAGCCATAGCTCCTACGAGCAGTACTTC
many,.,TRBJ1-1,TRBV5-1,CASSREGQNTEAFF,TGCGCCAGCAGCAGGGAAGGACAGAACACTGAAGCTTTCTTT
.,.,TRBJ2-1,TRBV11-3,CASSGGTKGDEQFF,TGTGCCAGCAGCGGCGGCACGAAGGGGGATGAGCAGTTCTTC
many,.,TRBJ1-5,TRBV18,CASSAPNQPQHF,TGTGCCAGCTCCGCCCCGAATCAGCCCCAGCATTTT
.,TRBD1,TRBJ2-6,TRBV25-1,CASSPDRGRDSGANVLTF,TGTGCCAGCAGCCCAGACAGGGGGCGAGACTCTGGGGCCAACGTCCTGACTTTC
many,TRBD2,TRBJ2-7,TRBV27,CASSSYLGGGRPYEQYF,TGTGCCAGCAGTTCCTATCTAGGCGGGGGGCGTCCCTACGAGCAGTACTTC
.,.,TRBJ1-6,TRBV4-3,CASSQDPGRRGSPLHF,TGCGCCAGCAGCCAAGATCCGGGGCGGCGGGGTTCACCCCTCCACTTT
many,.,TRBJ1-1,TRBV7-3,CASSWGANTEAFF,TGTGCCAGCAGCTGGGGGGCGAACACTGAAGCTTTCTTT
few,.,TRBJ1-1,TRBV29-1,CSVGLNTEAFF,TGCAGCGTCGGGTTGAACACTGAAGCTTTCTTT
.,.,TRBJ1-5,TRBV28,CASSPPRDIGQPQHF,TGTGCCAGCAGTCCTCCCCGGGACATCGGTCAGCCCCAGCATTTT
.,TRBD1,TRBJ1-2,TRBV11-2,CASSLGTAYGYTF,TGTGCCAGCAGCTTGGGGACAGCCTATGGCTACACCTTC
many,.,TRBJ2-7,TRBV5-1,CASSPQGFYEQYF,TGCGCCAGCAGCCCACAGGGATTCTACGAGCAGTACTTC
many,.,TRBJ2-2,TRBV19,CASTSPLILRPNTGELFF,TGTGCCAGTACTTCCCCCCTAATCTTGAGGCCGAACACCGGGGAGCTGTTTTTT
few,TRBD2,TRBJ2-1,TRBV6-4,CASSDSASGRNEQFF,TGTGCCAGCAGTGACTCGGCTAGCGGGAGAAATGAGCAGTTCTTC
many,.,TRBJ2-1,TRBV7-8,CASSRPVGNEQFF,TGTGCCAGCAGTCGGCCGGTGGGTAATGAGCAGTTCTTC
many,TRBD1,TRBJ1-1,TRBV20-1,CSASQGGNTEAFF,TGCAGTGCTAGTCAGGGGGGGAACACTGAAGCTTTCTTT
.,TRBD1,TRBJ2-3,TRBV29-1,CSVLTGGADTQYF,TGCAGCGTTTTGACAGGGGGTGCAGATACGCAGTATTTT
few,TRBD1,TRBJ1-2,TRBV7-6,CASSLGTGGSTYGYTF,TGTGCCAGCAGCTTAGGAACAGGGGGCTCTACCTATGGCTACACCTTC